The rows below give T cell receptor beta chains drawn from one sample of a study of blood T cell repertoires in COVID-19. The repertoire was sequenced with immunoSEQ multiplex PCR; TCRdb's copy has only in-frame clones and lacks some. The sample records about 240,000 clones, around 84% being singletons. The sample comprised peripheral blood. The receptors come from a young woman with acute or convalescent COVID-19. Both conserved end residues are part of each CDR3. Fields, in order: V gene, J gene, CDR3 protein.

TRBV4-3	TRBJ2-1	CASSQDGGYGYNEQFF
TRBV19	TRBJ2-1	CASSMVQYQVYNEQFF
TRBV4-2	TRBJ2-3	CASSQPASGREDTQYF
TRBV5-6	TRBJ2-3	CASSLEGQGWDTQYF
TRBV30	TRBJ1-2	CAWATGQGRYFYGYTF
TRBV18	TRBJ2-2	CASSPPGAGSTGELFF
TRBV27	TRBJ2-1	CASSLWGDEQFF
TRBV27	TRBJ2-1	CASSLGGRGAYNEQFF
TRBV7-9	TRBJ2-1	CASSPTSGSRGEQFF
TRBV6-6	TRBJ1-1	CASRGGGTEAFF
TRBV7-2	TRBJ2-7	CASRSAGSYEQYF
TRBV10-3	TRBJ1-1	CAISVVLNTEAFF
TRBV4-1	TRBJ1-4	CASSLGQGLKEKLFF
TRBV7-9	TRBJ2-7	CASSPDIYEQYF
TRBV7-2	TRBJ2-3	CASSLGPGQHTDTQYF
TRBV10-3	TRBJ2-5	CAIRETDRGETQYF
TRBV18	TRBJ2-3	CASSPLWSGGYNTDTQYF
TRBV4-3	TRBJ1-1	CASSLVGGLNTEAFF
TRBV28	TRBJ2-1	CASSFRLSNEQFF
TRBV7-9	TRBJ2-7	CASSSTGGSSYEQYF
TRBV6-5	TRBJ2-5	CASSYSNSYQETQYF
TRBV7-6	TRBJ2-3	CASSSIRSLTDTQYF
TRBV19	TRBJ2-7	CASSRDRLPYEQYF
TRBV19	TRBJ2-7	CASSITTGPYEQYF
TRBV4-3	TRBJ2-7	CASSQDAWGVNYEQYF
TRBV4-3	TRBJ1-3	CASSSGTGGNTIYF
TRBV7-2	TRBJ1-2	CASSLATDYGYTF
TRBV7-2	TRBJ1-2	CASSFGGVWAGGYTF
TRBV2	TRBJ1-1	CASSQQQGPFEAFF